A single sample gave rise to the 2 T cell receptor beta chains below, sequenced in a study of response to subunit inactivated influenza vaccine. In TCRdb, the RT-PCR reads were re-called with MiXCR into one record per CDR3 protein. The sample contains about half a million distinct CDR3 sequences, 25% of which appear only once. The sequenced sample was CD4+ T cells sorted from PBMCs, obtained around 5 days after vaccination. These receptors were collected from a man in his fifties or sixties who received an inactivated influenza vaccine.

The sample holds a few counts of this clonotype. The rearrangement uses TRBV20-1 and TRBJ2-5; TRBD1 is a possible D gene (6 bases). CDR1 is DFQATT and CDR2 is SNEGSKA in the germline V gene (reference sequence). V shed 1 base and J shed 9 bases, with 15 bases lying between them. The CDR3 has 13 amino acids. The CDR3 spells CSARGYRAEAQYF. The CDR3 DNA reads as TGCAGTGCTAGAGGTTACAGGGCTGAGGCCCAGTACTTC.

The chain joins TRBV5-6 to TRBJ2-7; 9 bases match TRBD1. The junction had 6 bases not matched to a gene; V was cut back by 2 bases and J by 3 bases. The CDR3 length is 15 residues. Germline CDR1 is SGHDT and CDR2 is YYEEEE. CDR3 nucleotide sequence: TGTGCCAGCAGCTTCTGGACAGGGGATCACTACGAGCAGTACTTC. It translates to CASSFWTGDHYEQYF.